This T cell receptor beta chain is drawn from a study of CD8 T cells in ankylosing spondylitis. This CDR3 region has 13 residues. Trimming pared 6 bases from V and 0 bases from J, leaving 6 bases between. Notes on the study in general: Some of the motif variants had earlier been found in reactive arthritis patients' fluid and blood. Clones linked to disease were reported to show significant enrichment in matched ankylosing spondylitis synovial fluid.

At least ten counts were recorded for this clonotype. Antigen: not known. Each CDR3 protein is one row after TCRdb ran MiXCR on the 5' RACE reads. The table shows some 200,000 distinct CDR3 sequences, with 18% occurring only once. The chain combines TRBV12-3 or TRBV12-4 with TRBJ1-3; no reliable D call. The receptor's source is a male donor under 30 with ankylosing spondylitis or in good health (not recorded which). The sample comprised blood, either unsorted or a sorted T cell fraction (not recorded which). The DNA for the CDR3 is TGTGCCAGCAGGGAGCTCTCTGGAAACACCATATATTTT. Translation gives CASRELSGNTIYF.